This T cell receptor (beta chain) was recovered during a study of preoperative IRX-2 immunotherapy in early breast cancer. The CDR3 runs 15 residues. V was clipped by 8 bases and J by 1 base, with 15 bases between them. CDR1 WSHSY and CDR2 SAAADI come from the germline V gene. There are a few counts of this clone. Treatment: preoperative locoregional IRX-2 cytokine immunotherapy. Samples came from a phase Ib trial of preoperative locoregional IRX-2 cytokine immunotherapy. Libraries were prepared by immunoSEQ multiplex PCR; TCRdb keeps only in-frame clonotypes and omits some of them. The repertoire consists of just over 25,000 clones, with roughly 77% occurring once and the leading ten covering approximately 1.3%.

This clonotype was obtained from a human donor with breast cancer. Sequenced material: lymph node tissue, taken after IRX-2 immunotherapy. The V and J genes are TRBV10-2 and TRBJ1-5; D gene unclear. Here the CDR3 reads CASSGEVGSNQPQHF. The CDR3 nucleotides read TGCGCCAGCTCCGGAGAAGTGGGGAGCAATCAGCCCCAGCATTTT.